This record covers a single T cell receptor (beta chain). The data originate from a study of T-cell reconstitution after alpha-beta-depleted transplantation in children. The TCRbeta library incorporated unique molecular identifiers. MiXCR, run by TCRdb on the PCR reads, gives a single entry per CDR3 protein. The profile covers some 220,000 distinct CDR3 sequences, with about 9.5% appearing a single time and over 5.5% taken by the ten largest. The receptor's source is a human donor who donated a stem cell graft to a child with acute lymphoblastic leukemia. The specimen comprised PBMCs from the stem cell graft donor, sampled from the stem cell graft.

This chain's CDR3 is CASSLKPGLAGSSYNEQFF. In DNA, the CDR3 is TGTGCCAGCAGTTTAAAACCGGGACTAGCGGGAAGCTCCTACAATGAGCAGTTCTTC. V gene TRBV27 combines with J gene TRBJ2-1, with TRBD2 identical over 13 bases. CDR1 is MNHEY, CDR2 SMNVEV, per germline (reference sequence). The CDR3 consists of 19 residues. Germline trimming cut 2 bases from V and 0 bases from J; bases unmatched to any gene: 7.